These T cell receptor beta chains were read from a single sample in a study of OX40 agonist ivuxolimab in advanced cancers. Some clones are missing from TCRdb's copy, which holds only in-frame ones; the method was immunoSEQ multiplex PCR. The sample records 25,000 to 30,000 clones, about 88% being singletons. The sequencing used CD4+ or CD8+ T cells sorted from blood, collected in a trial of the OX40 agonist ivuxolimab. These receptors originate from an adult with an advanced solid tumor such as melanoma, head and neck, liver or kidney cancer. The CDR3 runs from the conserved cysteine through the conserved F or W. The order of the fields is clone size, V gene, D gene, J gene, CDR3 DNA, CDR3 protein. The D gene is left open where the match is weak. Size is stated for part of the rows, as once, few or many counts, or as a class when the clone is expanded.

NA,TRBV28,NA,TRBJ2-1,TGTGCCAGCAGGGACGGGAGCTCCTACAATGAGCAGTTCTTC,CASRDGSSYNEQFF
NA,TRBV29-1,NA,TRBJ1-2,TGCAGCGTTGCTGGGCTCTCCGGCTACACCTTC,CSVAGLSGYTF
NA,TRBV5-4,NA,TRBJ2-7,TGTGCCAGCAGCCTTGGTTACGATGCCTCCTACGAGCAGTACTTC,CASSLGYDASYEQYF
NA,TRBV7-4,NA,TRBJ2-3,TGTGCCAGCAGTAGGGGAATTCCGGATACGCAGTATTTT,CASSRGIPDTQYF
NA,TRBV4-3,TRBD2,TRBJ2-2,TGCGCCAGCAGCCAAAAACCGCCACTAGCGGGGGGAATGAACACCGGGGAGCTGTTTTTT,CASSQKPPLAGGMNTGELFF
NA,TRBV27,TRBD2,TRBJ2-7,TGTGCCAGCAGCCCCTTGTTGCGGGGGTATCCCTACGAGCAGTACTTC,CASSPLLRGYPYEQYF
NA,TRBV27,TRBD1,TRBJ2-1,TGTGCCAGTTCCGGGACAGCATCCTACAATGAGCAGTTCTTC,CASSGTASYNEQFF
NA,TRBV29-1,NA,TRBJ2-1,TGCAGCGGAGGGGAGTGGAGGAATGAGCAGTTCTTC,CSGGEWRNEQFF
NA,TRBV7-2,TRBD2,TRBJ2-1,TGTGCCAGCAGCTTAGGACTAGCGGGAGGCCTAAATTACAATGAGCAGTTCTTC,CASSLGLAGGLNYNEQFF
NA,TRBV28,NA,TRBJ2-1,TGTGCCAGCAGTAAGAGCGTGGGGGCTTACAATGAGCAGTTCTTC,CASSKSVGAYNEQFF
NA,TRBV5-1,TRBD1,TRBJ1-5,TGCGCCAGCAGCCCGAGGGGGCTCGAGCCCCAGCATTTT,CASSPRGLEPQHF
NA,TRBV28,NA,TRBJ1-1,TGTGCCAGCAGACTTAACACTGAAGCTTTCTTT,CASRLNTEAFF
NA,TRBV27,NA,TRBJ2-3,TGTGCCAGCAGGCCGACGGGGGATACGCAGTATTTT,CASRPTGDTQYF
NA,TRBV29-1,NA,TRBJ2-2,TGCAGCGTTGAAGGGGACTCTAACACCGGGGAGCTGTTTTTT,CSVEGDSNTGELFF
NA,TRBV27,TRBD1,TRBJ2-5,TGTGCCAGCAGCCCCGGGACAGAAGAGACCCAGTACTTC,CASSPGTEETQYF
NA,TRBV11-2,NA,TRBJ2-7,TGTGCCAGCAGCTCCGCCGGCTACGAGCAGTACTTC,CASSSAGYEQYF
NA,TRBV4-3,TRBD1,TRBJ2-7,TGCGCCAGCAGCCAAGAGACAGGGGGGTCCTACGAGCAGTACTTC,CASSQETGGSYEQYF
NA,TRBV14,NA,TRBJ2-1,TGTGCCAGCAGCCAAGAGGGGAAGGGGGGTTATGAGCAGTTCTTC,CASSQEGKGGYEQFF
NA,TRBV11-3,NA,TRBJ2-3,TGTGCCAGCAGCCTCGAGCTCCTCTCACGCGATACGCAGTATTTT,CASSLELLSRDTQYF
few,TRBV11-3,NA,TRBJ2-3,TGTGCCAGCAGCTTAACGGGATACCGCACAGATACGCAGTATTTT,CASSLTGYRTDTQYF
NA,TRBV11-2,TRBD2,TRBJ2-7,TGTGCCAGCAGCTTAGATGGCGGGGGGGCTTACGAGCAGTACTTC,CASSLDGGGAYEQYF
NA,TRBV5-4,NA,TRBJ1-2,TGTGCCAGCAGCTTGCCGGAGGAGATTTTTGCGGAGCGCTACACCTTC,CASSLPEEIFAERYTF
NA,TRBV6-1,TRBD2,TRBJ2-2,TGTGCCAGCGGACCCCGCGGGGGGCGCACCGGGGAGCTGTTTTTT,CASGPRGGRTGELFF
once,TRBV6-6,TRBD1,TRBJ1-1,TGTGCCAGCAGTTACGAGGGGGCGGGTACTGAAGCTTTCTTT,CASSYEGAGTEAFF
NA,TRBV28,TRBD1,TRBJ2-7,TGTGCCAGCAGTTCCCTGCCCAGGACAGGGGTCTACGAGCAGTACTTC,CASSSLPRTGVYEQYF
NA,TRBV9,NA,TRBJ2-2,TGTGCCAGCAGCCCTATAGCAGTCGGGGAGCTGTTTTTT,CASSPIAVGELFF
NA,TRBV28,TRBD2,TRBJ2-7,TGTGCCAGCAGTTTAGTAGGACTAGCCTACGAGCAGTACTTC,CASSLVGLAYEQYF
NA,TRBV10-2,TRBD1,TRBJ2-2,TGCGCCAGCCGGGGCCAGGGGGCTTCACCCTTCCCCCCCACCGGGGAGCTGTTTTTT,CASRGQGASPFPPTGELFF
NA,TRBV10-3,NA,TRBJ1-1,TGTGCCATCAAAAACGGACAGATGAACACTGAAGCTTTCTTT,CAIKNGQMNTEAFF
NA,TRBV2,NA,TRBJ2-7,TGTGCCAGCAGTGTAGGCAGGGTGGGCGAGCAGTACTTC,CASSVGRVGEQYF
NA,TRBV19,TRBD1,TRBJ2-1,TGTGCCACCGCCAGAGGGACAGGGATCAATGAGCAGTTCTTC,CATARGTGINEQFF
NA,TRBV11-2,TRBD2,TRBJ2-3,TGTGCCAGCAGCCGACCCAGCGGGGGGGCCCCAGATACGCAGTATTTT,CASSRPSGGAPDTQYF
NA,TRBV29-1,TRBD1,TRBJ2-2,TGCAGCGTTGAAGATTGGATACAGGGGGATGCCGGGGAGCTGTTTTTT,CSVEDWIQGDAGELFF
NA,TRBV10-1,TRBD2,TRBJ2-5,TGCGCCAGCAATCAGGGGCACCGGGAGGGGTGGGAGACCCAGTACTTC,CASNQGHREGWETQYF
NA,TRBV6-6,TRBD1,TRBJ2-7,TGTGCCAGCAGAACCGGGACAGGGAACTACGAGCAGTACTTC,CASRTGTGNYEQYF
NA,TRBV28,NA,TRBJ2-5,TGTGCCAGCAGTTTATTCGGGACTGACCAAGAGACCCAGTACTTC,CASSLFGTDQETQYF
few,TRBV5-1,NA,TRBJ1-3,TGCGCCAGCAGCTTGGACAGGGCTGGAAACACCATATATTTT,CASSLDRAGNTIYF
NA,TRBV15,TRBD2,TRBJ2-4,TGTGCCACCAGCCGAGAAAGACTAGCGGGGAACATTCAGTACTTC,CATSRERLAGNIQYF
NA,TRBV28,NA,TRBJ1-3,TGTGCCAGCAGTTTATGGTCCGACTCTGGAAACACCATATATTTT,CASSLWSDSGNTIYF
NA,TRBV15,NA,TRBJ1-6,TGTGCCACCAGCGACGGGGTATGGAATTCACCCCTCCACTTT,CATSDGVWNSPLHF
NA,TRBV7-8,NA,TRBJ1-5,TGTGCCAGCAGCGACCATAGCGGGACTTTTAATCAGCCCCAGCATTTT,CASSDHSGTFNQPQHF
NA,TRBV20-1,NA,TRBJ2-7,TGCAGTGCTAGAGTGCTCGAGCAGTACTTC,CSARVLEQYF
NA,TRBV9,TRBD2,TRBJ2-3,TGTGCCAGCAGCGTTGGTACTAGCGGGAGCTTTGGGGATACGCAGTATTTT,CASSVGTSGSFGDTQYF
NA,TRBV7-3,NA,TRBJ2-3,TGTGCCAGCAGCTTAACAGGGGCGCGCACAGATACGCAGTATTTT,CASSLTGARTDTQYF
NA,TRBV9,NA,TRBJ2-7,TGTGCCAGCAGCGTAGGGTCAGGGACCTACGAGCAGTACTTC,CASSVGSGTYEQYF
once,TRBV19,TRBD2,TRBJ2-2,TGTGCCAGTAGGGTGGGGACTAGCGGGTACGGGGAGCTGTTTTTT,CASRVGTSGYGELFF
once,TRBV19,TRBD1,TRBJ1-5,TGTGCCAGCGAGGGGGCGCGTGGCAATCAGCCCCAGCATTTT,CASEGARGNQPQHF
once,TRBV6-1,TRBD1,TRBJ2-7,TGTGCCAGCAGTGAAGGACAGGGTCCATCCTACGAGCAGTACTTC,CASSEGQGPSYEQYF
NA,TRBV4-1,NA,TRBJ1-3,TGCGCCAGCAGCCAAGATCTTGTCCCGACAGCCTACTCTGGAAACACCATATATTTT,CASSQDLVPTAYSGNTIYF
NA,TRBV7-2,NA,TRBJ1-5,TGTGCCAGGGAGGTGGTGAGGGGAACTAATAGCAATCAGCCCCAGCATTTT,CAREVVRGTNSNQPQHF
NA,TRBV27,NA,TRBJ1-1,TGTGCCAGCAGTTTAACAACAGGGAATCCGGCTTTCTTT,CASSLTTGNPAFF